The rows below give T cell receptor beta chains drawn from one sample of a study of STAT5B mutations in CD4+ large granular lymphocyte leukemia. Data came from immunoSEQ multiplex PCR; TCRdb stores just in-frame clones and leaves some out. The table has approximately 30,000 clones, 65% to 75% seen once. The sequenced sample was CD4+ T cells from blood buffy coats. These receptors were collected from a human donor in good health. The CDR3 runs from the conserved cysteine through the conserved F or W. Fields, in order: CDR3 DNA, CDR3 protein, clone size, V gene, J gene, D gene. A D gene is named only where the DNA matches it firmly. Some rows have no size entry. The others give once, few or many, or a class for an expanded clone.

TGTGCCTGCAATACAGGCAGCTCCTACAATGAGCAGTTCTTC,CACNTGSSYNEQFF,-,TRBV30,TRBJ2-1,-
TGTGCCAGCAGCCCAAGCGTCCGCGAGCAGTACTTC,CASSPSVREQYF,-,TRBV21-1,TRBJ2-7,-
TGTGCCAGCTCACCTACAGGGGACGGAAACACCATATATTTT,CASSPTGDGNTIYF,once,TRBV18,TRBJ1-3,TRBD1
TGTGCCATCAGTGAGTTGGTTGGGACCCAGTACTTC,CAISELVGTQYF,-,TRBV10-3,TRBJ2-5,-
TGTGCCAGTAGTATTCCCGGCTGGGGCACTGAAGCTTTCTTT,CASSIPGWGTEAFF,-,TRBV19,TRBJ1-1,-
TGTGCCAGCAGCCAAACTAGCGGGAGAGAGAATGAGCAGTTCTTC,CASSQTSGRENEQFF,-,TRBV27,TRBJ2-1,TRBD2
TGTGCCAGCAGTTTTTCTAGCGCCACGGTGAATGAGCAGTTCTTC,CASSFSSATVNEQFF,-,TRBV6-5,TRBJ2-1,-
TGTGCCAGCAGCTTAGCGACGGTGGGGAATGAGCAGTTCTTC,CASSLATVGNEQFF,-,TRBV7-9,TRBJ2-1,-
TGTGCCAGCAGCTCCCTCGTAGAGACCCAGTACTTC,CASSSLVETQYF,-,TRBV7-6,TRBJ2-5,-
TGTGCCAGCAGCGTAGAGGGACAGGGGGCCAGAGAGCAGTTCTTC,CASSVEGQGAREQFF,-,TRBV9,TRBJ2-1,TRBD1
TGCAGTGCTAGACCCACAGATACGCAGTATTTT,CSARPTDTQYF,-,TRBV20-1,TRBJ2-3,-
TGTGCCAGCAGCTTAACGGGACGGAGACCCACAGATACGCAGTATTTT,CASSLTGRRPTDTQYF,-,TRBV7-3,TRBJ2-3,-
TGTGCCTGGAGTGTACTCCAATCTGAAGCTTTCTTT,CAWSVLQSEAFF,-,TRBV30,TRBJ1-1,-
TGTGCCAGCAGCATAAAGGGAAAGACCTATGGCTACACCTTC,CASSIKGKTYGYTF,-,TRBV7-6,TRBJ1-2,-
TGTGCCAGCTCATCGAATACAAAGGACCGCAACAAGGGCGAGCAGTACTTC,CASSSNTKDRNKGEQYF,-,TRBV18,TRBJ2-7,-